This entry lists 12 T cell receptor beta chains sequenced from one sample in a study of T cell responses to AZD1222 COVID-19 vaccine. The data were produced by immunoSEQ multiplex PCR, yet TCRdb's version contains in-frame clones alone and is incomplete. Of 95,000 to 150,000 clones listed, around 87% were seen once; the top ten hold around 3.1%. Sequencing was performed on peripheral blood, taken on day 0 of AZD1222 vaccination. Source of these receptors: an adult in good health.

The chain is built from TRBV5-8 and TRBJ2-5; D is perhaps TRBD1 (5 bases). Between the trimmed V and J ends, which lost 0 bases and 4 bases, there was a span of 16 bases. Germline CDR1 SGHTS, CDR2 YDEGEE. This CDR3 has 16 residues. The CDR3 DNA reads as TGTGCCAGCAGCTTGGAAGGCCAGGGTTGGGCAGAGACCCAGTACTTC. This encodes CASSLEGQGWAETQYF.

This clone was found a few times. The chain joins TRBV4-3 to TRBJ2-7; 7 bases are shared with TRBD2. The J segment lost 4 bases and the V segment lost 0 bases, leaving 3 bases of the junction unmatched. This CDR3 has 14 amino acids. CDR1 LGHNA and CDR2 YSLEER come from the germline V gene. The CDR3 spells CASSQEGGSYEQYF. Written as DNA, the CDR3 is TGCGCCAGCAGCCAAGAGGGCGGGAGTTACGAGCAGTACTTC.

This clone has just one count. The chain links TRBV5-1 to TRBJ2-1, with 14 bases lining up with TRBD2. CDR1 and CDR2 from the germline V gene are SGHRS and YFSETQ. The CDR3 is 14 amino acids. With 4 bases clipped from V and 14 bases from J, the junction kept 8 bases outside the gene matches. The CDR3 DNA reads TGCGCCAGCAGCAGAGGACTAGCGGGGGGCCGGGAGTTCTTC. Translating gives CASSRGLAGGREFF.

The chain couples TRBV27 to TRBJ1-2, with TRBD1 as a possible D gene (6 bases). Per the germline V gene, CDR1 is MNHEY and CDR2 is SMNVEV (reference sequence). This CDR3 contains 13 residues. V lost 4 bases to trimming and J lost 8 bases, with 14 bases between them. The CDR3 DNA follows: TGTGCCAGCAGTTGGACCGTACAGGGCGGCTACACCTTC. This translates into CASSWTVQGGYTF.

The chain combines TRBV6-1 with TRBJ2-7, with 16 bases aligning to TRBD2. This CDR3 is 22 amino acids long. Germline CDR1 is MNHNS and CDR2 is SASEGT. V lost 0 bases and J lost 0; bases outside the gene matches: 14. CDR3 sequence (DNA): TGTGCCAGCAGTGAAGCGGGACAGGGTAAGGGGACTAGCGGGAGGGCCTCCTACGAGCAGTACTTC. This codes for CASSEAGQGKGTSGRASYEQYF.

This chain uses TRBV18 with TRBJ1-1, with no clear D. V lost 6 bases to trimming and J lost 1 base, with 9 bases between them. CDR3 length equals 13 residues. Germline values: CDR1 KGHSH, CDR2 LQKENI. The CDR3 sequence is CASSQSPNTEAFF. The DNA for the CDR3 is TGTGCCAGCTCCCAATCACCGAACACTGAAGCTTTCTTT.

The chain combines TRBV15 with TRBJ2-7, with TRBD1 matching 7 bases. The CDR3 runs to 15 residues. Germline CDR1 and CDR2: LNHNV and YYDKDF (reference sequence). V was pared by 1 base and J by 4 bases, with 7 bases of the junction left unmatched. CDR3 protein: CATSRGQGLRYEQYF. As DNA, the CDR3 is TGTGCCACCAGCAGAGGACAGGGCTTACGGTACGAGCAGTACTTC.

This chain links TRBV3-1 (or the pseudogene TRBV3-2) with TRBJ2-1; D is ambiguous. V lost 3 bases and J lost 8, with 11 bases in between. The CDR3 has 13 residues. Germline V gene data show CDR1 as LGHDT and CDR2 as YNNKEL (reference sequence). The CDR3 protein is CASSHPSTHEQFF. The CDR3 DNA is TGTGCCAGCAGCCATCCGAGCACGCATGAGCAGTTCTTC.

V and J are TRBV5-6 and TRBJ2-1; D remains ambiguous. The CDR3 has 15 amino acids. Germline values: CDR1 SGHDT, CDR2 YYEEEE. V lost 1 base, J lost 6 bases, and 14 bases lay in between. CDR3 nucleotides: TGTGCCAGCAGCTTGTTGGTAGCACTCAGCAATGAGCAGTTCTTC. Translated: CASSLLVALSNEQFF.

The J gene is TRBJ1-2, the V gene TRBV7-6; 7 positions agree with TRBD1. The CDR3 is made up of 15 amino acids. Germline loops: CDR1 SGHVS, CDR2 FNYEAQ. CDR3 sequence (DNA): TGTGCTTCCGGAGGGAGAGGGGGCGGCGACTATGGCTACACCTTC. Residues: CASGGRGGGDYGYTF.

The V call is TRBV5-1, the J call TRBJ1-2, with 7 bases fitting TRBD1. This CDR3 spans 12 amino acids. V shed 2 bases and J 6 bases; nucleotides not matched to a gene: 1. Germline V gene data show CDR1 as SGHRS and CDR2 as YFSETQ. The CDR3 spells CASSLDRDGYTF. CDR3 sequence (DNA): TGCGCCAGCAGCTTAGACAGGGATGGCTACACCTTC.

The chain combines TRBV5-6 with TRBJ1-1, with TRBD1 identical over 9 bases. The CDR3 runs to 18 residues. J was trimmed by 3 bases and V by 4 bases; bases with no gene match: 16. The germline V gene has CDR1 SGHDT and CDR2 YYEEEE. CDR3 in amino acids: CASSGRDRAVLRDTEAFF. As DNA, the CDR3 is TGTGCCAGCAGCGGGAGGGACAGGGCGGTCCTAAGGGACACTGAAGCTTTCTTT.